This T cell receptor (beta chain) was identified in a study of regulatory T cells in long-lasting Graves disease. Ten or more counts support this clonotype. Germline V lookup: CDR1 SGHVS, CDR2 FQNEAQ. The length of the CDR3 is 16 residues. V was shortened by 0 bases and J by 11 bases, with 19 bases between the two germline ends. Assembly of TCR beta libraries relied on iRepertoire HTBI primers together with Arm-PCR of CDR3 regions. TCRdb redid the calling of the multiplex PCR reads with MiXCR, one entry per CDR3 protein. The sample yields 550,000 to 650,000 distinct CDR3 sequences, 16% seen once. Time point meaning: newly diagnosed GD, antithyroid drugs for less than 3 months. Generation of the TCR library employed RNA extracted from PBMCs. The authors diagnosed Graves' disease using American Thyroid Association guidelines. These sequences were also reported in another study, on T cells in Graves' hyperthyroidism and ophthalmopathy. Per that paper: Participants, patients aged 18 to 65, had newly diagnosed hyperthyroidism with a duration under 2 months. Most expanded thyroid clonotypes above 0.001 also appeared in blood. A model of 13 V-J pairs discriminated ophthalmopathy from stable hyperthyroidism.

This specimen was peripheral blood mononuclear cells (PBMCs), taken at new diagnosis, from a patient treated with antithyroid drugs. This clonotype was obtained from a man aged 18-30 years with Graves disease. The gene calls are TRBV7-8 and TRBJ1-4, with D perhaps TRBD1 (5 bases). The CDR3 region has the DNA TGTGCCAGCAGCTTAGCGCAGGGCAGGCCGCGGGGGAAACTGTTTTTT. Translation: CASSLAQGRPRGKLFF.